These T cell receptor beta chains were read from a single sample in a study of blood T cells in healthy people across ages. MiXCR was run by TCRdb on the 5' RACE reads, yielding one entry per CDR3 protein. The repertoire holds 1 million or so distinct CDR3 sequences, with 20% to 25% as singletons. These data were likewise used in another study, on T cells of mothers and their children.

Specimen: blood. The receptors originated from a girl aged 2 to 9 in good health. CDR3s include the opening cysteine and the closing phenylalanine or tryptophan. Each record gives: J gene, D gene, V gene, clone size, CDR3 protein, CDR3 DNA. D genes are given only for firm matches. Not every row has a clone size; where given, it reads once, few, many or a size class.

j_gene: TRBJ2-3
d_gene: -
v_gene: TRBV5-6
abundance: few
CDR3aa: CASSFRPSTDTQYF
CDR3nt: TGTGCCAGCAGCTTCAGACCGTCCACAGATACGCAGTATTTT

j_gene: TRBJ1-5
d_gene: -
v_gene: TRBV21-1
abundance: few
CDR3aa: CASSKFSQPQHF
CDR3nt: TGTGCCAGCAGCAAGTTTAGTCAGCCCCAGCATTTT

j_gene: TRBJ1-2
d_gene: -
v_gene: TRBV5-1
abundance: -
CDR3aa: CASSVDGFGERGYTF
CDR3nt: TGCGCCAGCAGCGTCGACGGCTTCGGGGAGCGGGGCTACACCTTC

j_gene: TRBJ2-1
d_gene: -
v_gene: TRBV9
abundance: -
CDR3aa: CASGKTDNEQSF
CDR3nt: TGTGCCAGCGGTAAAACGGACAATGAGCAGTCCTTC

j_gene: TRBJ2-3
d_gene: -
v_gene: TRBV6-2/TRBV6-3
abundance: -
CDR3aa: CASTSGVGEYF
CDR3nt: TGTGCCAGCACCTCAGGAGTCGGGGAGTATTTT

j_gene: TRBJ2-7
d_gene: -
v_gene: TRBV14
abundance: many
CDR3aa: CASSGTDSYEQYF
CDR3nt: TGTGCCAGCAGCGGGACGGACTCCTACGAGCAGTACTTC

j_gene: TRBJ1-4
d_gene: -
v_gene: TRBV28
abundance: few
CDR3aa: CACNLSGTGEKLFF
CDR3nt: TGTGCCTGCAACTTATCAGGGACGGGTGAAAAACTGTTTTTT

j_gene: TRBJ2-4
d_gene: -
v_gene: TRBV29-1
abundance: few
CDR3aa: CSVKGELAKNIQYF
CDR3nt: TGCAGCGTTAAAGGGGAGCTAGCCAAAAACATTCAGTACTTC

j_gene: TRBJ2-5
d_gene: TRBD2
v_gene: TRBV2
abundance: -
CDR3aa: CASSKAGGLGETQYF
CDR3nt: TGTGCCAGCAGTAAAGCGGGGGGGCTGGGGGAGACCCAGTACTTC

j_gene: TRBJ1-5
d_gene: -
v_gene: TRBV12-5
abundance: few
CDR3aa: CASGAVGVMEDRPQHF
CDR3nt: TGTGCTAGTGGTGCTGTGGGGGTAATGGAGGACCGGCCCCAGCATTTT

j_gene: TRBJ1-5
d_gene: TRBD1
v_gene: TRBV6-2/TRBV6-3
abundance: few
CDR3aa: CASSYGTGNQPQHF
CDR3nt: TGTGCCAGCAGTTACGGGACAGGTAATCAGCCCCAGCATTTT

j_gene: TRBJ2-1
d_gene: -
v_gene: TRBV14
abundance: -
CDR3aa: CASSQDPGDTYNEQFF
CDR3nt: TGTGCCAGCAGCCAAGATCCGGGGGATACATACAATGAGCAGTTCTTC

j_gene: TRBJ1-2
d_gene: -
v_gene: TRBV11-2
abundance: few
CDR3aa: CASSPINPNYSYTF
CDR3nt: TGTGCCAGCAGCCCCATCAATCCCAACTATAGCTACACCTTC

j_gene: TRBJ1-5
d_gene: -
v_gene: TRBV5-5
abundance: once
CDR3aa: CASRIDREYQPQHF
CDR3nt: TGTGCCAGTAGAATTGACAGAGAATATCAGCCCCAGCATTTT

j_gene: TRBJ1-2
d_gene: -
v_gene: TRBV12-3/TRBV12-4
abundance: -
CDR3aa: CASSPTPFANGYTF
CDR3nt: TGTGCCAGCAGCCCGACACCGTTTGCGAATGGCTACACCTTC

j_gene: TRBJ2-1
d_gene: TRBD2
v_gene: TRBV4-2
abundance: -
CDR3aa: CASSQLASREGLTRYNEQFF
CDR3nt: TGTGCCAGCAGCCAGCTAGCTTCGCGGGAGGGTCTAACACGGTACAATGAGCAGTTCTTC

j_gene: TRBJ2-3
d_gene: TRBD1
v_gene: TRBV28
abundance: -
CDR3aa: CASSSQTGRLGIDTQYF
CDR3nt: TGTGCCAGCAGTTCCCAGACAGGGCGACTGGGGATAGATACGCAGTATTTT

j_gene: TRBJ2-2
d_gene: -
v_gene: TRBV5-1
abundance: few
CDR3aa: CASSTSFTGELFF
CDR3nt: TGCGCCAGCAGTACCTCGTTCACCGGGGAGCTGTTTTTT

j_gene: TRBJ1-6
d_gene: -
v_gene: TRBV9
abundance: -
CDR3aa: CASSPEGLVFGSPLHF
CDR3nt: TGTGCCAGCAGCCCAGAGGGGCTAGTGTTTGGTTCACCCCTCCACTTT

j_gene: TRBJ2-1
d_gene: -
v_gene: TRBV20-1
abundance: -
CDR3aa: CSARTGHGRFNEQFF
CDR3nt: TGCAGTGCTAGGACAGGGCACGGGAGGTTTAATGAGCAGTTCTTC

j_gene: TRBJ2-5
d_gene: TRBD1
v_gene: TRBV7-8
abundance: -
CDR3aa: CASSQPDRVFRSAQETQYF
CDR3nt: TGTGCCAGCAGCCAACCGGACAGGGTCTTTCGAAGCGCACAAGAGACCCAGTACTTC

j_gene: TRBJ2-3
d_gene: -
v_gene: TRBV11-2
abundance: few
CDR3aa: CATIAPGERGTDTQYF
CDR3nt: TGTGCCACGATTGCTCCGGGAGAACGAGGCACAGATACGCAGTATTTT

j_gene: TRBJ2-1
d_gene: -
v_gene: TRBV20-1
abundance: few
CDR3aa: CSASTGNTPYNEQFF
CDR3nt: TGCAGTGCGTCGACTGGAAATACTCCCTACAATGAGCAGTTCTTC

j_gene: TRBJ1-2
d_gene: -
v_gene: TRBV28
abundance: few
CDR3aa: CASRGRSGGYTF
CDR3nt: TGTGCCAGCCGGGGCCGGTCGGGGGGCTACACCTTC

j_gene: TRBJ2-7
d_gene: -
v_gene: TRBV24-1
abundance: -
CDR3aa: CAIFYEQYF
CDR3nt: TGTGCCATCTTTTACGAGCAGTACTTC

j_gene: TRBJ2-7
d_gene: TRBD1
v_gene: TRBV29-1
abundance: -
CDR3aa: CSVGPLRQGPFSYEQYF
CDR3nt: TGCAGCGTTGGGCCCCTCAGACAGGGCCCCTTCTCCTACGAGCAGTACTTC

j_gene: TRBJ2-7
d_gene: TRBD1
v_gene: TRBV29-1
abundance: few
CDR3aa: CSVGVGTAAYEQYF
CDR3nt: TGCAGCGTTGGAGTGGGGACAGCCGCCTACGAGCAGTACTTC

j_gene: TRBJ2-3
d_gene: -
v_gene: TRBV20-1
abundance: -
CDR3aa: CSAQGLGETQYF
CDR3nt: TGCAGTGCGCAGGGTCTAGGCGAAACGCAGTACTTT

j_gene: TRBJ2-7
d_gene: TRBD2
v_gene: TRBV15
abundance: -
CDR3aa: CATSREGGSGGEQYF
CDR3nt: TGTGCCACCAGCAGAGAGGGGGGGAGCGGCGGCGAGCAGTACTTC

j_gene: TRBJ2-1
d_gene: -
v_gene: TRBV12-3/TRBV12-4
abundance: -
CDR3aa: CAAGLSSYNEQFF
CDR3nt: TGTGCCGCCGGCCTATCCTCCTACAATGAGCAGTTCTTC

j_gene: TRBJ1-5
d_gene: -
v_gene: TRBV2
abundance: -
CDR3aa: CASRARDSNQPQHF
CDR3nt: TGTGCCAGCAGGGCCAGAGATAGCAATCAGCCCCAGCATTTT

j_gene: TRBJ2-7
d_gene: TRBD2
v_gene: TRBV4-1
abundance: -
CDR3aa: CASSQDLGLVYEQYF
CDR3nt: TGCGCCAGCAGCCAAGATCTTGGACTAGTCTACGAGCAGTACTTC

j_gene: TRBJ2-7
d_gene: -
v_gene: TRBV6-5
abundance: -
CDR3aa: CASSPGLREQYF
CDR3nt: TGTGCCAGCAGTCCGGGACTTCGGGAGCAGTACTTC

j_gene: TRBJ2-1
d_gene: -
v_gene: TRBV29-1
abundance: -
CDR3aa: CSVIGTHGGNEQFF
CDR3nt: TGCAGCGTTATCGGGACGCATGGTGGCAATGAGCAGTTCTTC

j_gene: TRBJ2-7
d_gene: TRBD2
v_gene: TRBV29-1
abundance: -
CDR3aa: CSVLGLAGARKDEQYF
CDR3nt: TGCAGCGTCCTTGGACTAGCGGGAGCAAGGAAAGACGAGCAGTACTTC

j_gene: TRBJ2-5
d_gene: TRBD2
v_gene: TRBV10-3
abundance: -
CDR3aa: CAISEGLAEETQYF
CDR3nt: TGTGCCATCAGTGAGGGACTAGCGGAAGAGACCCAGTACTTC

j_gene: TRBJ2-7
d_gene: -
v_gene: TRBV28
abundance: -
CDR3aa: CASSLASSIEQYF
CDR3nt: TGTGCCAGCAGTTTAGCGTCCAGCATCGAGCAGTACTTC

j_gene: TRBJ2-1
d_gene: TRBD2
v_gene: TRBV28
abundance: few
CDR3aa: CASSSGTGTSGRVSEQFF
CDR3nt: TGTGCCAGCAGTTCCGGTACCGGGACTAGCGGGAGGGTAAGCGAGCAGTTCTTC